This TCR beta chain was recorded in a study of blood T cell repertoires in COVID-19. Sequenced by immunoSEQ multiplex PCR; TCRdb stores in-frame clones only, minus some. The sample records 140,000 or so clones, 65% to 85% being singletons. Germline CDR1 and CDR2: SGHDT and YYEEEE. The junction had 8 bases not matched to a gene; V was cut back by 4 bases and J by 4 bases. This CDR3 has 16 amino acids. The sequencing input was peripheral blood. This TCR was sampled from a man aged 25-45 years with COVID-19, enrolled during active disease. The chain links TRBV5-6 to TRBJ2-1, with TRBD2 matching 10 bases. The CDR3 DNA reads TGTGCCAGCAGCGGGTGGACTAGCGGTATTTACAATGAGCAGTTCTTC. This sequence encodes CASSGWTSGIYNEQFF.